This T cell receptor (beta chain) was obtained from a study of somatic mutations in cytotoxic T cells in rheumatoid arthritis. Across the whole study: Certain T-cell populations stained with V beta antibodies were FACS-sorted to nearly 100% purity, and V beta1+ cells were TCRB-sequenced.

From germline, CDR1 is LGHNA and CDR2 YSLEER. The ends were cut back, 1 base at V and 4 bases at J, with 10 bases in the middle. CDR3 size: 14 residues. Notes on this clone: Its target is not known.

The repertoire was sequenced with immunoSEQ multiplex PCR; TCRdb's copy has only in-frame clones and lacks some. In the table there are about 20,000 clones, just over 85% of which are singletons. Study-level points and caveats: Within 8 of 65 patients, the single biggest CD8+ clone made up more than 20% of CD8+ cells. Antigens recognized by the expanded CD8+ clones were unknown. There was no significant difference in CD8+ T-cell clonality between rheumatoid arthritis patients and age-matched healthy controls.

The TCR was taken from a woman aged 50 to 65 in good health. The J gene is TRBJ1-1, the V gene TRBV4-3, with D perhaps matching TRBD1 (5 bases). The sample consisted of CD8+ T cells sorted from blood. CDR3 in amino acids: CASSQAPGGTEAFF. In DNA form, the CDR3 reads TGCGCCAGCAGCCAAGCACCCGGGGGCACTGAAGCTTTCTTT.